The rows below give T cell receptor beta chains drawn from one sample of a study of response to subunit inactivated influenza vaccine. MiXCR was run by TCRdb on the RT-PCR reads, yielding one entry per CDR3 protein. The data show about 520,000 distinct CDR3 sequences, roughly 27% seen once. Here the sequenced sample was CD4+ T cells sorted from PBMCs, taken around 5 days after vaccination. These TCRs come from a man aged 45-65 years who received an inactivated influenza vaccine. CDR3s include the opening cysteine and the closing phenylalanine or tryptophan. A D gene is named only where the DNA matches it firmly. Expanded clones get a size class; other rows say once, few or many, or leave the size out.

>NA|TRBV7-2|TRBJ2-7|TRBD2
TGTGCCAGCAGCCTGTGGGGACTAGCTACAAACGAGCAGTACTTC
CASSLWGLATNEQYF
>NA|TRBV12-3/TRBV12-4|TRBJ1-2|TRBD1
TGTGCCAGCAGTAAACAGGGGGCATTAGGTGGCTACACCTTC
CASSKQGALGGYTF
>NA|TRBV4-2|TRBJ2-3|NA
TGTGCCAGCAGCCAAGATCTTGTAACAGCCGATACGCAGTATTTT
CASSQDLVTADTQYF
>few|TRBV7-8|TRBJ2-7|NA
TGTGCCAGCAGCTTACGCCAGGGTCGGTACGAGCAGTACTTC
CASSLRQGRYEQYF
>NA|TRBV18|TRBJ2-2|TRBD2
TGTGCCAGCTCACCCGGGACTAGCGGACCATTCGGGGAGCTGTTTTTT
CASSPGTSGPFGELFF
>NA|TRBV10-3|TRBJ1-2|NA
TGTGCCATCAGTTCAGGGGATTTCCGAGGTAGCTACACCTTC
CAISSGDFRGSYTF
>few|TRBV4-3|TRBJ1-1|NA
TGCGCCAGCAGCCAAGCAGGCATCAGGAACACTGAAGCTTTCTTT
CASSQAGIRNTEAFF
>NA|TRBV5-4|TRBJ1-1|NA
TGTGCCAGCAGCTTCCAAAGGTCAAACACTGAAGCTTTCTTT
CASSFQRSNTEAFF
>NA|TRBV7-9|TRBJ2-3|TRBD2
TGTGCCAGCAGCTTAACGGCTAGCGGGATCACAGATACGCAGTATTTT
CASSLTASGITDTQYF
>NA|TRBV7-2|TRBJ2-2|TRBD1
TGTGCCAGCAGTCAAAGACAGGGGGCGCGGACGGAGCTGTTTTTT
CASSQRQGARTELFF
>NA|TRBV5-1|TRBJ2-5|NA
TGCGCCAGCCGCGGGACTCAAGAAGAGACCCAGTACTTC
CASRGTQEETQYF
>few|TRBV30|TRBJ2-1|TRBD1
TGTGCCTGGAGACAGGGGCATGAGCAGTTCTTC
CAWRQGHEQFF
>many|TRBV20-1|TRBJ2-4|TRBD1
TGCAGTGCTAGAGACCTACCTTTGTCCCTCTCCCAGGGGGAAATTCAGTACTTC
CSARDLPLSLSQGEIQYF
>NA|TRBV7-9|TRBJ2-3|TRBD1
TGTGCCAGCAACAAGGACAGGGGCGGGGGAGATACGCAGTATTTT
CASNKDRGGGDTQYF
>few|TRBV6-1|TRBJ2-1|TRBD2
TGTGCCAGCCGACAGGACCCAGGACTAGCGGGGGGGAATGAGCAGTTCTTC
CASRQDPGLAGGNEQFF
>NA|TRBV7-2|TRBJ2-3|NA
TGTGCCAGCAGCTTAGCTTCCGGGACATACACAGATACGCAGTATTTT
CASSLASGTYTDTQYF
>few|TRBV6-2/TRBV6-3|TRBJ2-6|TRBD1
TGTGCCAGCAGAAAGACAGGGACTGGGGCCAACGTCCTGACTTTC
CASRKTGTGANVLTF
>NA|TRBV7-2|TRBJ1-5|NA
TGTGCCAGCAGCTTAAGGGGGATCAATCAGCCCCAGCATTTT
CASSLRGINQPQHF
>few|TRBV4-2|TRBJ1-2|TRBD1
TGTGCCAGCAGCCAAGGGACAGGGCGAAACTATGGCTACACCTTC
CASSQGTGRNYGYTF
>many|TRBV6-5|TRBJ1-5|NA
TGTGCCAGCAGTTATGACAGCAATCAGCCCCAGCATTTT
CASSYDSNQPQHF
>NA|TRBV30|TRBJ1-5|NA
TGTGCCTGGACCCCGGGTGGCAATCAGCCCCAGCATTTT
CAWTPGGNQPQHF
>NA|TRBV27|TRBJ2-1|TRBD2
TGTGCCAGCAGCTCCCTGATGATAGCGGGAGGGGGGAATGAGCAGTTCTTC
CASSSLMIAGGGNEQFF
>few|TRBV7-9|TRBJ1-1|NA
TGTGCCAGCACCCCGGGGGGATCAGTCACTGAAGCTTTCTTT
CASTPGGSVTEAFF
>few|TRBV11-1|TRBJ2-6|NA
TGTGCCAGCAGCCTTGAAGGCAAATTGCGCAGGGCAAGCTCTGGGGCCAACGTCCTGACTTTC
CASSLEGKLRRASSGANVLTF
>NA|TRBV7-9|TRBJ2-2|NA
TGTGCCAGCGGCCCACAGGGAGGGACCGGGGAGCTGTTTTTT
CASGPQGGTGELFF
>NA|TRBV28|TRBJ2-5|NA
TGTGCCAGCATGCATGGGTGGGGGCGCGGAGAGACCCAGTACTTC
CASMHGWGRGETQYF
>NA|TRBV5-5|TRBJ1-6|NA
TGTGCCAGCAGCCCGCAGGGGTTTAATTCACCCCTCCACTTT
CASSPQGFNSPLHF
>few|TRBV6-2/TRBV6-3|TRBJ2-2|TRBD2
TGTGCCAGCAGCGACGGGGGGACCGGGGAGCTGTTTTTT
CASSDGGTGELFF
>NA|TRBV6-1|TRBJ2-1|TRBD2
TGTGCCAGCACCAAATCGGCTAGCGGGGGGGCTTCCCCGTTCTTC
CASTKSASGGASPFF
>once|TRBV7-2|TRBJ2-1|NA
TGTGCCAGCAGCTTACGGTTTAGCGCCTTCTACAATGAGCAGTTCTTC
CASSLRFSAFYNEQFF
>NA|TRBV6-2/TRBV6-3|TRBJ2-6|NA
TGTGCCAGCAGTTACGGCGGAGGGAGCTCTGGGGCCAACGTCCTGACTTTC
CASSYGGGSSGANVLTF
>NA|TRBV6-1|TRBJ2-3|TRBD2
TGTGCCAGCAGTGAAAGGGGGCTAGCGGGGAACACAGATACGCAGTATTTT
CASSERGLAGNTDTQYF
>few|TRBV28|TRBJ2-7|NA
TGTGCCAGCAGTTTTGAAAGCAGGGGTAGGTACGAGCAGTACTTC
CASSFESRGRYEQYF
>NA|TRBV21-1|TRBJ2-7|NA
TGTGCCAGCAGCAACCCGGGACAGGATTATTACGAGCAGTACTTC
CASSNPGQDYYEQYF
>NA|TRBV7-2|TRBJ2-6|TRBD1
TGTGCCAGCAGCAACAGGGGAAGCGGGGCCAACGTCCTGACTTTC
CASSNRGSGANVLTF
>NA|TRBV6-1|TRBJ1-3|NA
TGTGCCAGCAGAGGGAACAGCGGGAACAAAAACACCATATATTTT
CASRGNSGNKNTIYF
>NA|TRBV4-3|TRBJ2-3|NA
TGCGCCAGCGCTAGGAGCGGGTACACAGATACGCAGTATTTT
CASARSGYTDTQYF
>few|TRBV20-1|TRBJ2-5|NA
TGCAGTGTCCGAAGGAGATTGGGGCAAGAGACCCAGTACTTC
CSVRRRLGQETQYF
>NA|TRBV6-2/TRBV6-3|TRBJ2-5|NA
TGTGCCCTGTCAGCTGCCGGCGAGACCCAGTACTTC
CALSAAGETQYF
>NA|TRBV7-2|TRBJ1-4|NA
TGTGCCAGCAGCTCTACAACAGGGAACTGGGAAAAACTGTTTTTT
CASSSTTGNWEKLFF
>few|TRBV5-6|TRBJ1-2|NA
TGTGCCAGCAGCTTAGGGAGGCGGAACTATGGCTACACCTTC
CASSLGRRNYGYTF
>few|TRBV12-3/TRBV12-4|TRBJ2-1|TRBD2
TGTGCCAGCAGATTAGCGGGGGGGAAGTACAATGAGCAGTTCTTC
CASRLAGGKYNEQFF
>few|TRBV20-1|TRBJ2-5|NA
TGCAGCGCAAACTCGGGCAGGGAGGTAAAGACCCAGTACTTC
CSANSGREVKTQYF
>few|TRBV5-1|TRBJ2-1|TRBD2
TGCGCCAGCAGCTTGTATCGGGGGGTCTCCTACAATGAGCAGTTCTTC
CASSLYRGVSYNEQFF
>NA|TRBV5-1|TRBJ2-1|NA
TGCGCCAGCAGCCACGTGGGGGACAATGAGCAGTTCTTC
CASSHVGDNEQFF
>NA|TRBV24-1|TRBJ2-3|TRBD2
TGTGCCACCAGTGACCCTGGACTAGCGGGGGGGCTTACGCAGTATTTT
CATSDPGLAGGLTQYF
>few|TRBV7-8|TRBJ2-5|NA
TGTGCCAGCAGCTTAGGCAGGGTCTTGAGGGAGACCCAGTACTTC
CASSLGRVLRETQYF
>many|TRBV10-3|TRBJ2-1|TRBD1
TGTGCCATCAGTGTATCCGGACAGGGGCAGTTCTTC
CAISVSGQGQFF
>many|TRBV28|TRBJ2-1|NA
TGTGCCAGCAGTCCCGGGATAGCCAAGTCCTACAATGAGCAGTTCTTC
CASSPGIAKSYNEQFF
>NA|TRBV5-1|TRBJ2-5|NA
TGCGCCAGCAGCTTGATTGGGGAAGTCCAAGAGACCCAGTACTTC
CASSLIGEVQETQYF